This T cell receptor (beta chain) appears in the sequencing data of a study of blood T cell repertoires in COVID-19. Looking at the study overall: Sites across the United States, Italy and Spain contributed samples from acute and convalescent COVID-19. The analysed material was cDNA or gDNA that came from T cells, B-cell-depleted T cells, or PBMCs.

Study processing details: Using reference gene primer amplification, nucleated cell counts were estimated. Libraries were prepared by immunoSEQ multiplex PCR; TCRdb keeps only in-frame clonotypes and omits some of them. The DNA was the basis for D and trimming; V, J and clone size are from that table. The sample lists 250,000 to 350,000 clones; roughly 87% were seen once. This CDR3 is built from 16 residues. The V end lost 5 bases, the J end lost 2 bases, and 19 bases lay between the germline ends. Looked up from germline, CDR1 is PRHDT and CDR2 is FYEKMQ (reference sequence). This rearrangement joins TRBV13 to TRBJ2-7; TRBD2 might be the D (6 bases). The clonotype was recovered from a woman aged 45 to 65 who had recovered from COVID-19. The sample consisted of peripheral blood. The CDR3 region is CASSQGSGLKAYEQYF. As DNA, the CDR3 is TGTGCCAGCAGCCAAGGCAGCGGGTTAAAAGCCTACGAGCAGTACTTC.